This T cell receptor beta chain was obtained from a study of monozygotic twins with cystic fibrosis. V lost 6 bases, J lost 13 bases, and 12 bases stayed unmatched. CDR3 length: 14 amino acids. CDR1 is SEHNR and CDR2 is FQNEAQ in the germline V gene (reference sequence). On this clone itself: What it recognizes is unknown.

Study results and caveats: Monozygotic CF twins shared more identical nucleotide clonotypes than unrelated patients. Age, concordance and disease severity did not associate with shared CDR3 numbers.

The assay was immunoSEQ multiplex PCR, and TCRdb's table has in-frame clones only and misses some. The sample holds approximately 23,000 clones, about 86% seen once. The rearrangement joins TRBV7-9 to TRBJ1-6, with 7 bases lining up with TRBD1. Sequences were obtained from blood. The TCR sequence derives from a young woman with cystic fibrosis. CDR3 nucleotide sequence: TGTGCCAGCAGAGGCAACAGGGGATTGGGGCCCCTCCACTTT. The encoded protein is CASRGNRGLGPLHF.